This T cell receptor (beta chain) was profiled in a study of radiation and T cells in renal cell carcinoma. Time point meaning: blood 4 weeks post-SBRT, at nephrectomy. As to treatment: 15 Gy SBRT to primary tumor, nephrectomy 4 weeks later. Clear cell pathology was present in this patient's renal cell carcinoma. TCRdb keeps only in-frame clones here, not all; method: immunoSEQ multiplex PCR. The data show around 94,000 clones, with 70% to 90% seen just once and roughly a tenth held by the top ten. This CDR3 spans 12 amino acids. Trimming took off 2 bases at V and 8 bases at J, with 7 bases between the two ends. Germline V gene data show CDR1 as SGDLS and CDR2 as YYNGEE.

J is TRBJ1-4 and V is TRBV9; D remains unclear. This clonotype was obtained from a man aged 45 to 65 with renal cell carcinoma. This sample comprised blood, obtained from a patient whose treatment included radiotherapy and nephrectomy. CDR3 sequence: CASSVLGEKLFF. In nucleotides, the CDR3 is TGTGCCAGCAGCGTCCTGGGGGAAAAACTGTTTTTT. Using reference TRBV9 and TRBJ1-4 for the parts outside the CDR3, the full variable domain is DSGVTQTPKHLITATGQRVTLRCSPRSGDLSVYWYQQSLDQGLQFLIQYYNGEERAKGNILERFSAQQFPDLHSELNLSSLELGDSALYFCASSVLGEKLFFGSGTQLSVL.